These 30 T cell receptor beta chains were all obtained from the same sample, sequenced in a study of blood T cells in healthy people across ages. It was with a sample-barcoded 5' primer and a J-beta primer mix that a second PCR of roughly 7 to 12 cycles was run. TCRdb reprocessed the 5' RACE reads with MiXCR, giving one entry per CDR3 protein. This table holds about 1.4 million distinct CDR3 sequences, around 59% found once. The source material was blood. These TCRs come from a man aged 18-30 years in good health.

This sequence joins TRBV13 and TRBJ2-3; D possibly corresponds to TRBD2 (6 bases). This CDR3 spans 17 amino acids. Germline V lookup: CDR1 PRHDT, CDR2 FYEKMQ (reference sequence). V was shortened by 4 bases and J by 1 base, with 18 bases between the two germline ends. This CDR3 is CASSSRRGTPGTDTQYF. The DNA of the CDR3 is TGTGCCAGCAGCTCCCGAAGAGGGACTCCAGGCACAGATACGCAGTATTTT.

This sequence joins TRBV4-1 and TRBJ2-3, with no clear D. CDR3 size: 15 residues. Germline lookup yields CDR1 MGHRA and CDR2 YSYEKL. V lost 4 bases to trimming and J lost 2 bases, with 13 bases between them. CDR3 nucleotide sequence: TGCGCCAGCAGCCTCCAGGACCGCCACACAGATACGCAGTATTTT. The encoded protein is CASSLQDRHTDTQYF.

Here the CDR3 DNA reads TGCAGTGCTCCCGCCGGGACAGGGGCCTACGAGCAGTACTTC. Translation: CSAPAGTGAYEQYF. The rearrangement uses TRBV20-1 and TRBJ2-7; TRBD1 matches at 10 bases. Unmatched junction bases numbered 6, after V lost 5 bases and J lost 2 bases. Germline CDR1 is DFQATT and CDR2 is SNEGSKA (reference sequence). The CDR3 sequence is 14 residues long.

CDR3 bases: TGTTACCAGGGACTAGCGGGAGAGGGTGTCAACAATGAGCAGTTCTTC. Its protein product is CYQGLAGEGVNNEQFF. The rearrangement joins TRBV25-1 to TRBJ2-1, with 14 nucleotides matching TRBD2. This CDR3 contains 16 residues. Germline V gene data show CDR1 as MGHDK and CDR2 as SYGVNS.

The chain employs TRBV5-1 and TRBJ1-1; TRBD1 matches 7 bases. CDR1 is SGHRS, CDR2 YFSETQ, per germline. This CDR3 contains 13 residues. The trim removed 0 bases at V and 8 bases at J, leaving 4 bases unmatched. The CDR3 nucleotides are TGCGCCAGCAGCTTGGAGCCGGGACAGGAAGCTTTCTTT. Protein product: CASSLEPGQEAFF.

This clonotype was counted a few times. The CDR3 region has the DNA TGTGCCAGCAGTTCACACATGGGGGGCTACGAGCAGTACTTC. Encoded protein: CASSSHMGGYEQYF. This sequence joins TRBV28 and TRBJ2-4, with D possibly being TRBD2 (6 bases). The J call may be mistaken, given a closer DNA end match to TRBJ2-7. The CDR3 totals 14 residues. Germline V gives CDR1 MDHEN, CDR2 SYDVKM.

This sequence joins TRBV7-8 and TRBJ2-1, with TRBD2 identical over 7 bases. CDR1 is SGHVS, CDR2 FQNEAQ, per germline. CDR3 size: 15 residues. J gave up 3 bases and V 5 bases, and 7 bases lay outside the gene matches. Here the CDR3 DNA reads TGTGCCAGCAGCCCCGAGCGGGGCAGCTACAATGAGCAGTTCTTC. It is translated as CASSPERGSYNEQFF.

This chain uses TRBV10-2 with TRBJ2-7, with 9 bases aligning to TRBD1. Germline CDR1 reads WSHSY; CDR2 reads SAAADI. Germline trimming cut 8 bases from V and 3 bases from J; bases unmatched to any gene: 2. The CDR3 loop spans 12 amino acids. The CDR3 DNA sequence: TGCGCCAGCGGACAGGGGATCTACGAGCAGTACTTC. It encodes CASGQGIYEQYF.

The rearrangement links TRBV5-1 to TRBJ2-7; 8 nucleotides align to TRBD2. Looked up from germline, CDR1 is SGHRS and CDR2 is YFSETQ. This CDR3 is built from 14 residues. The trim removed 5 bases at V and 2 bases at J, leaving 6 bases unmatched. The CDR3 spells CASSQAGAPYEQYF. CDR3 nucleotides: TGCGCCAGCAGTCAAGCGGGAGCCCCCTACGAGCAGTACTTC.

The V call is TRBV27, the J call TRBJ2-7; 11 bases map to TRBD2. The J call may be incorrect, as the DNA end agrees better with TRBJ2-5. There are 15 residues in the CDR3. CDR1 MNHEY and CDR2 SMNVEV come from the germline V gene (reference sequence). CDR3 sequence: CASSLSGRALETQYF. CDR3 DNA: TGTGCCAGCAGCCTTAGCGGGAGGGCCTTGGAGACCCAGTACTTC.

V is TRBV6-2 or TRBV6-3 and J is TRBJ2-4; no clear D gene. The DNA end is more similar to TRBJ2-7, so the J call may be wrong. Germline values: CDR1 MNHEY, CDR2 SVGEGT. The CDR3 sequence is 14 residues long. CDR3 nucleotides: TGTGCCAGCAGCCTACCTCGGAGTACCTACGAGCAGTACTTC. Its translation: CASSLPRSTYEQYF.

The chain carries TRBV4-2 and TRBJ1-1; no reliable D call. Germline values: CDR1 LGHNA, CDR2 YNFKEQ. V lost 4 bases and J lost 6, with 15 bases in between. The CDR3 contains 14 residues. CDR3 sequence: CASSPSSGTAEAFF. The CDR3 DNA reads as TGTGCCAGCAGCCCCTCCTCGGGTACGGCTGAAGCTTTCTTT.

This clonotype showed up just a few times. The chain employs TRBV11-2 and TRBJ1-1; D uncertain. The CDR3 is 14 residues long. The germline gives CDR1 SGHAT, CDR2 FQNNGV. V was pared by 2 bases and J by 0 bases, with 7 bases between. DNA of the CDR3: TGTGCCAGCAGCTTACCAGCCATGAACACTGAAGCTTTCTTT. Its translation is CASSLPAMNTEAFF.

The V and J genes are TRBV28 and TRBJ2-1; 8 positions agree with TRBD2. The CDR3 sequence is 15 residues long. Germline-derived CDR1 and CDR2 are MDHEN and SYDVKM. The V and J ends lost 3 bases and 4 bases, in that order; junction bases with no gene match: 5. The CDR3 sequence is CASSFSRGGYNEQFF. The DNA for the CDR3 is TGTGCCAGCAGTTTCTCTCGGGGGGGATACAATGAGCAGTTCTTC.

This sequence joins TRBV29-1 and TRBJ2-1, with 7 bases lining up with TRBD2. The J segment lost 10 bases and the V segment lost 3 bases, leaving 3 bases of the junction unmatched. Germline values: CDR1 SQVTM, CDR2 ANQGSEA. CDR3 length: 11 residues. The CDR3 nucleotides are TGCAGCGTTGAGTTACTAGCGGAGCAGTTCTTC. It specifies CSVELLAEQFF.

The V call is TRBV7-9, the J call TRBJ1-4; D remains ambiguous. Germline V gives CDR1 SEHNR, CDR2 FQNEAQ (reference sequence). Between the trimmed V and J ends, which lost 3 bases and 5 bases, there was a span of 10 bases. The CDR3 is 14 amino acids. The CDR3 DNA is TGTGCCAGCAGCTTTGGCGATTTAAATGAAAAACTGTTTTTT. Its protein product is CASSFGDLNEKLFF.

The chain carries TRBV7-9 and TRBJ2-1; 12 bases are shared with TRBD2. Germline-derived CDR1 and CDR2 are SEHNR and FQNEAQ (reference sequence). The length of the CDR3 is 14 residues. Losses at the gene ends were 4 bases for V and 9 bases for J; bases not matched to a gene: 4. Written as DNA, the CDR3 is TGTGCCAGCAGCTCCCCACTAGCGGGGGGTGAGCAGTTCTTC. Translated, it gives CASSSPLAGGEQFF.

This clonotype has just a few counts. The chain joins TRBV7-9 to TRBJ2-7; possibly TRBD2 for D (6 bases). Trimming left V 5 bases short and J 5 bases short, with 13 bases between. The CDR3 extends over 13 amino acids. Looked up from germline, CDR1 is SEHNR and CDR2 is FQNEAQ (reference sequence). CDR3 protein: CASSARESDEQYF. Written as DNA, the CDR3 is TGTGCCAGCAGCGCCCGGGAGAGCGACGAGCAGTACTTC.

V is TRBV6-2 or TRBV6-3 and J is TRBJ2-2; D is ambiguous. This CDR3 has 14 residues. V was shortened by 8 bases and J by 3 bases, with 13 bases between the two germline ends. Looked up from germline, CDR1 is MNHEY and CDR2 is SVGEGT. CDR3 sequence: CASGPPGYTGELFF. For the CDR3, the DNA is TGTGCCAGCGGCCCCCCAGGTTACACCGGGGAGCTGTTTTTT.

This clonotype was observed a few times. The chain joins TRBV6-2 or TRBV6-3 to TRBJ1-6; possible D gene TRBD1, 5 bases. The germline V and J ends were trimmed by 6 bases and 0 bases, with 12 bases remaining between them. The CDR3 extends over 16 amino acids. Germline V gene sequence: CDR1 MNHEY, CDR2 SVGEGT. The DNA for the CDR3 is TGTGCCAGCAGCACGGACAAGAGCTCCTATAATTCACCCCTCCACTTT. Translating it yields CASSTDKSSYNSPLHF.

The chain is built from TRBV20-1 and TRBJ2-1; 9 positions match TRBD2. TRBJ2-7 explains the end of the DNA better; the J call may be wrong. CDR1 is DFQATT and CDR2 is SNEGSKA in the germline V gene (reference sequence). CDR3 length equals 15 residues. CDR3 nucleotide sequence: TGCAGTGCTAGAGAGGCCACAGCGGGGGGAACCGAGCAGTACTTC. It encodes CSAREATAGGTEQYF.

This clonotype has more than one count but fewer than ten. The junction and the germline gene differ at one end; a read error may be behind it. This chain joins TRBV5-1 and TRBJ2-2, with D uncertain. Germline CDR1 SGHRS, CDR2 YFSETQ. The CDR3 loop spans 13 amino acids. CDR3 nucleotide sequence: TGTGCCAGCAGCTTAGGAACGACCGGGGAGCTGTTTTTT. As protein: CASSLGTTGELFF. Complete variable domain (other parts from reference TRBV5-1 and TRBJ2-2): KAGVTQTPRYLIKTRGQQVTLSCSPISGHRSVSWYQQTPGQGLQFLFEYFSETQRNKGNFPGRFSGRQFSNSRSEMNVSTLELGDSALYLCASSLGTTGELFFGEGSRLTVL.

This chain joins TRBV7-9 and TRBJ2-5; the D is unclear. Germline V gene lookup returns CDR1 SEHNR and CDR2 FQNEAQ (reference sequence). With 0 bases removed from V and 3 bases from J, the gap between germline ends came to 5 bases. The CDR3 has 13 amino acids. CDR3: CASSLAWKETQYF. The CDR3 nucleotides read TGTGCCAGCAGCTTAGCTTGGAAAGAGACCCAGTACTTC.

J is TRBJ1-5 and V is TRBV20-1; 7 bases map to TRBD1. Germline V CDR1 and CDR2: DFQATT, SNEGSKA (reference sequence). There are 16 residues in the CDR3. J was trimmed by 3 bases and V by 5 bases; bases with no gene match: 13. CDR3 in amino acids: CSALPSRDSFNQPQHF. The CDR3 coding sequence is TGCAGTGCTCTTCCTTCCCGGGACAGCTTCAATCAGCCCCAGCATTTT.

The chain has TRBV7-2 and TRBJ2-7, with D unclear. Trimming stripped 4 bases from V and 4 bases from J, with 11 bases between. This CDR3 region has 13 residues. CDR1 and CDR2 from the germline V gene are SGHTA and FQGNSA. The CDR3 loop reads CASSSPDEYEQYF. The CDR3 nucleotides read TGTGCCAGCAGCTCCCCTGATGAGTACGAGCAGTACTTC.

V and J are TRBV12-3 or TRBV12-4 and TRBJ1-2; D is uncertain. With 1 base removed from V and 1 base from J, the gap between germline ends came to 16 bases. The CDR3 spans 17 residues. DNA of the CDR3: TGTGCCAGCAGTTTAGGCATTGGCCTCAGAATTAACTATGGCTACACCTTC. Its translation is CASSLGIGLRINYGYTF.

In its sample, this clonotype was seen a few times. V and J are TRBV10-3 and TRBJ2-3; TRBD2 is a possible D gene (6 bases). The CDR3 is 11 amino acids. CDR1 and CDR2 (germline): ENHRY, SYGVKD. The germline V and J ends were trimmed by 8 bases and 6 bases, with 9 bases remaining between them. The CDR3 nucleotides are TGTGCCATCGGTGGGGGGGATACGCAGTATTTT. Its protein is CAIGGGDTQYF.

The chain joins TRBV29-1 to TRBJ2-4; 8 bases line up with TRBD1. The CDR3 runs 13 residues. Germline V gene lookup returns CDR1 SQVTM and CDR2 ANQGSEA. Trimming took 3 bases from V and 6 from J; bases not matched to a gene: 4. Here the CDR3 reads CSVDQGAGNIQYF. For the CDR3, the DNA is TGCAGCGTTGATCAGGGGGCTGGAAACATTCAGTACTTC.

V is TRBV29-1 and J is TRBJ2-1; the D is unclear. Deletions cut 1 base from V and 0 bases from J, with 7 bases between. This CDR3 spans 14 amino acids. The germline CDR1 and CDR2 sequences are SQVTM and ANQGSEA. CDR3: CSVEVSGSYNEQFF. In DNA, the CDR3 is TGCAGCGTTGAAGTATCCGGCTCCTACAATGAGCAGTTCTTC.

The chain employs TRBV20-1 and TRBJ2-5, with D maybe TRBD1 (6 bases). The end of the DNA aligns better with TRBJ2-7, so the J call may be wrong. CDR3 size: 13 residues. Looked up from germline, CDR1 is DFQATT and CDR2 is SNEGSKA (reference sequence). The CDR3 sequence: CSAPGQNSYEQYF. In DNA, the CDR3 is TGCAGTGCTCCAGGACAGAACTCCTACGAGCAGTACTTC.